These 16 T cell receptor beta chains originate from one sample sequenced in a study of T cells in Graves' hyperthyroidism and ophthalmopathy. RNA transcripts served as the template for amplifying TCR beta CDR3 regions. The study used the HTBI primer set for a first-round RT-PCR of the TCR CDR3. A single record per CDR3 protein comes from TCRdb applying MiXCR to the multiplex PCR reads. The sample has some 800,000 distinct CDR3 sequences; over 35% are singletons. Sequenced input: blood. The receptor set was obtained from a man in his late teens or twenties with Graves' hyperthyroidism.

The chain's CDR3 is CASRPQIWGDTQYF. CDR3 DNA sequence: TGTGCCAGCAGGCCACAGATCTGGGGCGATACGCAGTATTTT. The V call is TRBV7-3, the J call TRBJ2-3; TRBD1 is a possible D gene (5 bases). V dropped 6 bases and J dropped 6 bases, with 16 bases sitting between them. CDR3 length: 14 amino acids. Germline V gene lookup returns CDR1 SGHTA and CDR2 FQGTGA.

This clonotype appeared many times. The V and J genes are TRBV29-1 and TRBJ2-7; no clear D gene. Germline V gene sequence: CDR1 SQVTM, CDR2 ANQGSEA. The length of the CDR3 is 14 residues. Trimming stripped 1 base from V and 6 bases from J, with 16 bases between. The CDR3 coding sequence is TGCAGCGTTGAAGTTGGGGTTAGGAGTGGCGAGCAGTACTTC. This encodes CSVEVGVRSGEQYF.

CDR3 nucleotide sequence: TGTGCCAGCAGCTTTGAGGGACTAGTTCACCCCTACGAGCAGTACTTC. It yields the protein CASSFEGLVHPYEQYF. The V call is TRBV7-3, the J call TRBJ2-7; 8 positions match TRBD2. The V and J ends lost 3 bases and 2 bases, in that order; junction bases with no gene match: 9. The CDR3 spans 16 residues. The V gene's germline CDR1 is SGHTA and CDR2 FQGTGA.

This chain connects TRBV7-9 to TRBJ2-7; D assignment may be TRBD1 or TRBD2 (5 bases each). The V and J ends lost 5 bases and 1 base respectively, with 21 bases between them. Germline CDR1 SEHNR, CDR2 FQNEAQ (reference sequence). CDR3 length equals 17 residues. The CDR3 region is CASSMTMPGPQSYEQYF. CDR3 nucleotides: TGTGCCAGCAGCATGACTATGCCGGGACCGCAGTCCTACGAGCAGTACTTC.

The table lists this clonotype with many counts. This CDR3 is CASTSGVTNTGELFF. In DNA form, the CDR3 reads TGTGCCAGCACTAGCGGGGTTACGAACACCGGGGAGCTGTTTTTT. The chain uses TRBV2 and TRBJ2-2; 9 nucleotides align to TRBD2. The germline V gene encodes CDR1 SNHLY and CDR2 FYNNEI. The CDR3 is 15 amino acids. V lost 7 bases and J lost 0; bases outside the gene matches: 3.

A few counts support this clonotype. V usage is TRBV7-2 and J usage is TRBJ1-5; 9 bases align to TRBD1. The CDR3 spans 14 residues. Looked up from germline, CDR1 is SGHTA and CDR2 is FQGNSA. The trim removed 3 bases at V and 5 bases at J, leaving 2 bases unmatched. As DNA, the CDR3 is TGTGCCAGCAGCTTCGGACAGGGGCATCAGCCCCAGCATTTT. Protein: CASSFGQGHQPQHF. The full variable domain, completed using reference TRBV7-2 and TRBJ1-5, is GAGVSQSPSNKVTEKGKDVELRCDPISGHTALYWYRQSLGQGLEFLIYFQGNSAPDKSGLPSDRFSAERTGGSVSTLTIQRTQQEDSAVYLCASSFGQGHQPQHFGDGTRLSIL.

V is TRBV7-9 and J is TRBJ2-7, with a tentative D call TRBD1 (5 bases). This CDR3 has 15 amino acids. Trimming cost V 2 bases and J 2 bases, with 13 bases left between them. CDR1 SEHNR and CDR2 FQNEAQ come from the germline V gene (reference sequence). The CDR3: CASSLLGPWTYEQYF. CDR3 nucleotides: TGTGCCAGCAGCTTATTGGGGCCGTGGACCTACGAGCAGTACTTC.

The chain couples TRBV7-9 to TRBJ2-7; TRBD2 matches 10 bases. CDR1 SEHNR and CDR2 FQNEAQ come from the germline V gene (reference sequence). The CDR3 is 15 residues long. The ends lost 3 bases at V and 4 bases at J; junction bases unmatched: 6. For the CDR3, the DNA is TGTGCCAGCAGCTTCCTAGCGGGAGACCGTTACGAGCAGTACTTC. Protein: CASSFLAGDRYEQYF.

The chain is built from TRBV4-1 and TRBJ1-6; D possibly corresponds to TRBD1 (5 bases). The CDR3 consists of 15 residues. Trimming left V 5 bases short and J 5 bases short, with 13 bases between. CDR1 and CDR2 (germline): MGHRA, YSYEKL. DNA of the CDR3: TGCGCCAGCAGCTCCCGTGGGGCAGATAATTCACCCCTCCACTTT. This sequence encodes CASSSRGADNSPLHF.

For this clonotype: A much larger clone is a single base away; this may be a read error. The chain has TRBV2 and TRBJ1-1, with 7 bases fitting TRBD1. The germline gives CDR1 SNHLY, CDR2 FYNNEI. The CDR3 sequence is 13 residues long. Trimming cost V 11 bases and J 4 bases; bases outside gene matches: 10. The CDR3 loop is CAGMTGFATEAFF. The CDR3 region has the DNA TGTGCCGGCATGACAGGGTTCGCCACTGAAGCTTTCTTT.

The rearrangement joins TRBV10-3 to TRBJ2-5; TRBD2 agrees at 7 bases. The tail of the sequence fits TRBJ2-1 better, so the J call may be wrong. The CDR3 consists of 16 residues. Per germline, CDR1 ENHRY and CDR2 SYGVKD. For the CDR3, the DNA is TGTGCCATCAGTGAATCGGCGGGAGCCATCTACAATGAGCAGTTCTTC. Its protein is CAISESAGAIYNEQFF.

This clonotype was observed at least ten times. This sequence joins TRBV15 and TRBJ1-5; D gene ambiguous. The germline CDR1 and CDR2 sequences are LNHNV and YYDKDF (reference sequence). The V end lost 3 bases, the J end lost 0 bases, and 12 bases lay between the germline ends. This CDR3 has 16 amino acids. CDR3 bases: TGTGCCACCAGCAGTGACCACGGGTTTAGCAATCAGCCCCAGCATTTT. Its protein is CATSSDHGFSNQPQHF.

This clonotype was seen repeatedly, ten times or more. CDR3: CAISTDYNQPQHF. In DNA form, the CDR3 reads TGTGCCATCAGTACGGATTACAATCAGCCCCAGCATTTT. V gene TRBV10-3 combines with J gene TRBJ1-5; D unclear. Germline CDR1 and CDR2: ENHRY and SYGVKD. V shed 5 bases and J shed 3 bases, with 8 bases lying between them. The CDR3 sequence is 13 residues long.

This chain connects TRBV29-1 to TRBJ1-2; D is possibly TRBD1 (6 bases). V dropped 8 bases and J dropped 8 bases, with 15 bases sitting between them. Germline V gene lookup returns CDR1 SQVTM and CDR2 ANQGSEA. The CDR3 is 11 amino acids. CDR3 bases: TGCAGCAGTTTAAACAGGGTCGGCTACACCTTC. The encoded protein is CSSLNRVGYTF.

As to this clonotype: A much larger clone differs by one base, so this may be a read error. The gene calls are TRBV12-3 or TRBV12-4 and TRBJ1-2; 9 nucleotides agree with TRBD1. This CDR3 has 15 residues. The CDR3 region is CASSPIGQGKGGHTF. The CDR3 coding sequence is TGTGCCAGCAGTCCGATAGGACAGGGGAAGGGTGGCCACACCTTC.

J is TRBJ2-5 and V is TRBV5-8; D gene uncertain. Trimming cost V 0 bases and J 1 base, with 10 bases left between them. The CDR3 runs to 15 residues. The germline V gene encodes CDR1 SGHTS and CDR2 YDEGEE. This chain's CDR3 is CASSLAGQVQETQYF. The CDR3 bases are TGTGCCAGCAGCTTGGCCGGTCAGGTCCAAGAGACCCAGTACTTC.